Presented here are 26 T cell receptor beta chains from one specimen sequenced in a study of cytomegalovirus exposure and HLA in healthy donors. The study ran its PCR with 60 Vbeta and 13 Jbeta primers. The assay was immunoSEQ multiplex PCR, and TCRdb's table has in-frame clones only and misses some. The repertoire holds around 150,000 clones, with 63% as singletons. Input material: PBMCs. These receptors originate from a woman between 55 and 75 years old in good health and CMV-seropositive.

In nucleotides, the CDR3 is TGTGCCAGCAGCGGTCGGGACAGGGTGCCAGATACGCAGTATTTT. As protein: CASSGRDRVPDTQYF. The chain carries TRBV7-6 and TRBJ2-3; 9 bases align to TRBD1. The CDR3 is 15 amino acids. The J segment lost 4 bases and the V segment lost 5 bases, leaving 7 bases of the junction unmatched. CDR1 and CDR2 (germline): SGHVS, FNYEAQ.

This clone has a single count. The chain links TRBV30 to TRBJ1-4; D possibly corresponds to TRBD1 (6 bases). V lost 0 bases to trimming and J lost 7 bases, with 12 bases between them. Germline V gives CDR1 GTSNPN, CDR2 SVGIG (reference sequence). The CDR3 has 14 amino acids. For the CDR3, the DNA is TGTGCCTGGAGTGTACCAGGGGACGGTGAAAAACTGTTTTTT. Translated: CAWSVPGDGEKLFF.

This clone has just a few counts. This chain uses TRBV11-3 with TRBJ1-1; D is undetermined. Germline values: CDR1 SGHNT, CDR2 YENEEA. CDR3 length: 13 residues. V shed 0 bases and J shed 6 bases, with 8 bases lying between them. This CDR3 is CASSLDTEAEAFF. CDR3 bases: TGTGCCAGCAGCTTAGATACCGAGGCTGAAGCTTTCTTT.

This rearrangement joins TRBV28 to TRBJ2-3; a weak D match, TRBD2 (5 bases). The germline V gene encodes CDR1 MDHEN and CDR2 SYDVKM. This CDR3 is 16 amino acids long. V lost 2 bases to trimming and J lost 2 bases, with 14 bases between them. CDR3 coding DNA: TGTGCCAGCAGTTTAGTTAAGGGTAGCGTCACAGATACGCAGTATTTT. Translated: CASSLVKGSVTDTQYF.

The chain joins TRBV18 to TRBJ2-7, with D tentatively TRBD1 (5 bases). Trimming pared 3 bases from V and 5 bases from J, leaving 17 bases between. The CDR3 is 15 amino acids. Germline CDR1 and CDR2: KGHSH and LQKENI. CDR3 region: CASSPGTARAHEQYF. CDR3 nucleotide sequence: TGTGCCAGCTCACCTGGTACCGCCAGGGCCCACGAGCAGTACTTC.

The chain combines TRBV29-1 with TRBJ2-3; the match to TRBD2 covers 7 bases. There are 16 residues in the CDR3. J was trimmed by 0 bases and V by 6 bases; bases with no gene match: 12. Germline loops: CDR1 SQVTM, CDR2 ANQGSEA. The CDR3 protein is CSVDGGSGTSTDTQYF. The CDR3 DNA sequence: TGCAGCGTGGACGGGGGGTCGGGAACTAGCACAGATACGCAGTATTTT.

This sequence joins TRBV4-3 and TRBJ2-7; 11 nucleotides line up with TRBD1. Germline lookup yields CDR1 LGHNA and CDR2 YSLEER. This CDR3 region has 16 residues. With V trimmed by 1 base and J by 4 bases, 6 bases remained unmatched. This CDR3 is CASSQGAGTGGYEQYF. The CDR3 coding sequence is TGCGCCAGCAGCCAAGGGGCCGGGACAGGGGGATACGAGCAGTACTTC.

V gene TRBV7-2 combines with J gene TRBJ2-7, with TRBD2 matching 13 bases. From germline, CDR1 is SGHTA and CDR2 FQGNSA. J lost 1 base, V lost 5 bases, and 2 bases had no gene match. The CDR3 loop spans 15 amino acids. For the CDR3, the DNA is TGTGCCAGCAGCGTGACTAGCGGGGGGTCCTACGAGCAGTACTTC. This sequence encodes CASSVTSGGSYEQYF.

This clone was seen a few times. This sequence joins TRBV7-2 and TRBJ2-5, with 9 bases that match TRBD1. This CDR3 region has 15 residues. Per germline, CDR1 SGHTA and CDR2 FQGNSA. Germline trimming cut 7 bases from V and 2 bases from J; bases unmatched to any gene: 8. The CDR3 here is CASTSQGATQETQYF. The CDR3 region has the DNA TGTGCCAGCACTTCACAGGGGGCGACGCAAGAGACCCAGTACTTC.

The chain combines TRBV6-4 with TRBJ2-2, with 7 bases aligning to TRBD2. This CDR3 is 16 amino acids long. Germline V gene lookup returns CDR1 MRHNA and CDR2 SNTAGT. The J segment lost 3 bases and the V segment lost 7 bases, leaving 11 bases of the junction unmatched. The CDR3 region is CASKTSAGVHTGELFF. The CDR3 DNA follows: TGTGCCAGCAAGACCTCGGCGGGAGTACACACCGGGGAGCTGTTTTTT.

This clone appeared a few times. This chain connects TRBV27 to TRBJ1-1; the D is unclear. The germline gives CDR1 MNHEY, CDR2 SMNVEV (reference sequence). Trimming removed 5 bases at V and 3 bases at J, with 10 bases between. The CDR3 runs to 13 residues. The CDR3 bases are TGTGCCAGCAGTCTTGAGAGTGACACTGAAGCTTTCTTT. Encoded protein: CASSLESDTEAFF.

The chain uses TRBV7-9 and TRBJ2-1; 7 bases line up with TRBD1. V lost 3 bases, J lost 8 bases, and 7 bases stayed unmatched. This CDR3 comprises 14 residues. CDR1 is SEHNR and CDR2 is FQNEAQ in the germline V gene (reference sequence). The CDR3 spells CASSFPGGVDEQFF. CDR3 sequence (DNA): TGTGCCAGCAGCTTCCCAGGGGGAGTAGATGAGCAGTTCTTC.

This rearrangement joins TRBV30 to TRBJ2-2; D is perhaps TRBD1 (6 bases). V was trimmed by 5 bases and J by 5 bases, leaving 18 bases between them. CDR3 length: 15 amino acids. The V gene's germline CDR1 is GTSNPN and CDR2 SVGIG (reference sequence). The CDR3 sequence: CAWWGTPHLTGELFF. The CDR3 DNA reads TGTGCCTGGTGGGGGACACCTCACCTAACCGGGGAGCTGTTTTTT.

This clone was found a few times. The chain joins TRBV29-1 to TRBJ1-1; D unclear. Germline V CDR1 and CDR2: SQVTM, ANQGSEA. CDR3 length equals 15 residues. V lost 5 bases, J lost 0 bases, and 16 bases lay in between. The CDR3 protein is CSVWGEAVMNTEAFF. CDR3 sequence (DNA): TGCAGCGTTTGGGGAGAAGCGGTTATGAACACTGAAGCTTTCTTT.

The chain recombines TRBV21-1 with TRBJ2-2; the DNA was not compared with TRBD1, the D call given in the table. TRBV21-1 is listed as a pseudogene. CDR3 length: 15 amino acids. The CDR3 sequence: CASSPQVSNTGELFF. CDR3 DNA sequence: TGTGCCAGCAGCCCGCAGGTGTCAAACACCGGGGAGCTGTTTTTT.

The chain has TRBV16 and TRBJ1-4, with 8 bases fitting TRBD1. Trimming cost V 2 bases and J 5 bases; bases outside gene matches: 4. There are 15 residues in the CDR3. The germline CDR1 and CDR2 sequences are KGHSY and FQNENV. The CDR3 bases are TGTGCCAGCAGCCAACCGGGACAGGCCAATGAAAAACTGTTTTTT. Translation gives CASSQPGQANEKLFF.

The V and J genes are TRBV28 and TRBJ2-1; 8 bases align to TRBD2. Unmatched junction bases numbered 9, after V lost 5 bases and J lost 0 bases. The CDR3 runs 17 residues. Per the germline V gene, CDR1 is MDHEN and CDR2 is SYDVKM. CDR3 residues: CASSPGTRSGSYNEQFF. CDR3 DNA: TGTGCCAGCAGTCCCGGGACTAGATCGGGCTCCTACAATGAGCAGTTCTTC.

The V and J genes are TRBV7-2 and TRBJ2-5, with D possibly being TRBD1 (5 bases). The DNA end is more similar to TRBJ2-7, so the J call may be wrong. The CDR3 runs 14 residues. Germline CDR1 reads SGHTA; CDR2 reads FQGNSA. The CDR3 region is CASSLVDDSYEQYF. CDR3 coding DNA: TGTGCCAGCAGCTTAGTAGATGACAGCTACGAGCAGTACTTC.

The rearrangement joins TRBV20-1 to TRBJ2-1; D gene uncertain. The length of the CDR3 is 11 residues. CDR1 DFQATT and CDR2 SNEGSKA come from the germline V gene (reference sequence). Trimming took 2 bases from V and 14 from J, leaving 13 bases between them. Here the CDR3 reads CSARFLEVEFF. The CDR3 nucleotides read TGCAGTGCTAGATTCCTAGAGGTGGAGTTCTTC.

The chain recombines TRBV29-1 with TRBJ2-5, with 7 bases that match TRBD1. Per germline, CDR1 SQVTM and CDR2 ANQGSEA. This CDR3 contains 13 residues. V lost 1 base, J lost 6 bases, and 5 bases stayed unmatched. As DNA, the CDR3 is TGCAGCGTTGAAGTTCAGGGGGTACAGACCCAGTACTTC. Amino acids: CSVEVQGVQTQYF. The entire variable domain, with the rest obtained from reference TRBV29-1 and TRBJ2-5, is as follows: SAVISQKPSRDICQRGTSLTIQCQVDSQVTMMFWYRQQPGQSLTLIATANQGSEATYESGFVIDKFPISRPNLTFSTLTVSNMSPEDSSIYLCSVEVQGVQTQYFGPGTRLLVL.

The V gene is TRBV5-1, the J gene TRBJ2-7; 9 bases map to TRBD1. The V gene end was trimmed by 1 base and the J gene end by 7 bases; junction bases not matched to a gene: 9. This CDR3 contains 15 residues. Germline values: CDR1 SGHRS, CDR2 YFSETQ. The CDR3, as DNA: TGCGCCAGCAGCTTGTTTTCACAGGGGGCGGGTGAGCAGTACTTC. It codes for CASSLFSQGAGEQYF.

The table lists this clone with a few counts. The V and J genes are TRBV6-6 and TRBJ2-7, with TRBD1 matching over 7 bases. Trimming took 6 bases from V and 6 from J; bases not matched to a gene: 11. The CDR3 covers 14 residues. The germline V gene encodes CDR1 MNHNY and CDR2 SVGAGI (reference sequence). The DNA for the CDR3 is TGTGCCAGCAGGATGGGAGAAGGGGGCGCCGAGCAGTACTTC. Protein sequence: CASRMGEGGAEQYF.

The J gene is TRBJ1-2, the V gene TRBV5-1; D perhaps matches TRBD1 (5 bases). Germline V gene lookup returns CDR1 SGHRS and CDR2 YFSETQ. V gave up 1 base and J gave up 8 bases, with 15 bases separating them. CDR3 length: 14 residues. Written as DNA, the CDR3 is TGCGCCAGCAGCTTGACCCAGGGCGGGAGAGGCTACACCTTC. Residues: CASSLTQGGRGYTF. Full variable domain (missing parts from reference TRBV5-1 and TRBJ1-2): KAGVTQTPRYLIKTRGQQVTLSCSPISGHRSVSWYQQTPGQGLQFLFEYFSETQRNKGNFPGRFSGRQFSNSRSEMNVSTLELGDSALYLCASSLTQGGRGYTFGSGTRLTVV.

This chain's CDR3 is CATSSLGLAGVHNEQFF. CDR3 DNA sequence: TGTGCCACCAGCAGCCTCGGACTAGCGGGAGTCCACAATGAGCAGTTCTTC. The chain uses TRBV15 and TRBJ2-1; TRBD2 aligns across 13 bases. Germline V CDR1 and CDR2: LNHNV, YYDKDF (reference sequence). The ends lost 3 bases at V and 5 bases at J; junction bases unmatched: 7. This CDR3 has 17 amino acids.

This clone was recorded a few times. The gene calls are TRBV7-9 and TRBJ1-2; 7 positions match TRBD1. The CDR3 consists of 15 residues. The V and J ends lost 5 bases and 6 bases, in that order; junction bases with no gene match: 12. The germline V gene has CDR1 SEHNR and CDR2 FQNEAQ (reference sequence). For the CDR3, the DNA is TGTGCCAGCAGCCCTACGACAGGGCCAGGAAATGGCTACACCTTC. Translating it yields CASSPTTGPGNGYTF.

The chain recombines TRBV10-3 with TRBJ1-1; a weak D match, TRBD1 (5 bases). Germline V CDR1 and CDR2: ENHRY, SYGVKD. The CDR3 runs to 13 residues. V dropped 4 bases and J dropped 4 bases, with 10 bases sitting between them. The CDR3 DNA follows: TGTGCCATCAGTGCGGGGGAAGGCACTGAAGCTTTCTTT. It specifies CAISAGEGTEAFF.